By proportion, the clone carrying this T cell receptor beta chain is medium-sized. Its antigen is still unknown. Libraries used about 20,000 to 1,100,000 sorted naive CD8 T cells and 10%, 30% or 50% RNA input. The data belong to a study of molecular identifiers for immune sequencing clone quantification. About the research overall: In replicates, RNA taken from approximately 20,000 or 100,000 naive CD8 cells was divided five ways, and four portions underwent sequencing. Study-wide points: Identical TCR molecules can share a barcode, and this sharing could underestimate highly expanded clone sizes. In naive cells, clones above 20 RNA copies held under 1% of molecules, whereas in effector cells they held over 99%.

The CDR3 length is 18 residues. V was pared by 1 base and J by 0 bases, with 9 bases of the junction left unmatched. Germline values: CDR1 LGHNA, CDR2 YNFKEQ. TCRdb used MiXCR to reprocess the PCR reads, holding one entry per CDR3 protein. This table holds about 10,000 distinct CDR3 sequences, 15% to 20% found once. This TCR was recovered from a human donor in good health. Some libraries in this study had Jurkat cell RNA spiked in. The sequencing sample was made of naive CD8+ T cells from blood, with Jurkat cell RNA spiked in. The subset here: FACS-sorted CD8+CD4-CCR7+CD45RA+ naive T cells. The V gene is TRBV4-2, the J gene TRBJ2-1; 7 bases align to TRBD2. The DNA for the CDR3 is TGTGCCAGCAGCCAAGGGGCTAGCGGAATCTTCTCCTACAATGAGCAGTTCTTC. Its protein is CASSQGASGIFSYNEQFF.